This TCR beta chain comes out of a study of vaccination and CD4 T cells after COVID-19. An Oncomine TCR Beta short-read assay was used to sequence the DNA from cultured CD4+ T cells. TCRdb analysed the PCR reads with MiXCR anew, one entry per CDR3 protein. The table lists approximately 9,800 distinct CDR3 sequences, roughly 30% of them singletons. Comment on this clonotype: What it binds is unknown. One end of the junction is discordant with germline, which a read error may explain.

The CDR3 totals 16 residues. Germline V CDR1 and CDR2: SSHAT, FNYEAQ (reference sequence). The treatment denotes: 10-day PBMC culture with coronavirus spike peptide pools or control peptides (ViraFEST assay). Gathering of the CD4+ T cells, from the unexposed donor, took place before the COVID-19 pandemic (2011-2018). The chain couples TRBV7-7 to TRBJ2-2; D is uncertain. The origin of this receptor is a human donor in good health. The sequencing input was CD4+ T cells from blood, cultured in vitro. CDR3 region: CASSLGRTVNTGELFF. The CDR3 region has the DNA TGTGCTAGCAGCTTAGGTCGGACGGTGAACACCGGGGAGCTGTTTTTT.